Included here is one T cell receptor beta chain sequence, with context. The target antigen is unknown. These data originate in a study of T-cell reconstitution after alpha-beta-depleted transplantation in children. Overall study findings and caveats: Reports say that about two months after transplant, the alpha-beta T cells came out of several hundred graft clones that had expanded. From surviving recipient T cells and thymic progenitors came the high day-60 TCRbeta diversity observed in some patients.

The V gene's germline CDR1 is SGHRS and CDR2 YFSETQ. The CDR3 spans 16 residues. The V end lost 0 bases, the J end lost 2 bases, and 14 bases lay between the germline ends. Unique molecular identifiers were incorporated during preparation of the TCRbeta library. TCRdb itself ran the PCR reads through MiXCR, one entry per CDR3 protein. The table has around 960,000 distinct CDR3 sequences, under 30% seen once. The rearrangement joins TRBV5-1 to TRBJ2-5, with a weak D call TRBD2 (6 bases). This receptor was identified in a boy under three years old who had a stem cell transplant for SCID, so the T cells may come from the graft donor. The material sequenced was PBMCs, mostly from graft donor cells, taken 360 days after TCRalphabeta/CD19-depleted stem cell transplant. CDR3 in DNA: TGCGCCAGCAGCTTGGATGTAGCGGTCCGACAAGAGACCCAGTACTTC. Translation gives CASSLDVAVRQETQYF.